Shown below are 27 T cell receptor beta chains from a single sample sequenced in a study of CD8 T cells in Susac syndrome. It was with random hexamers that roughly 0.45 to 1 ug RNA was reverse transcribed. One entry per CDR3 protein, called by TCRdb with MiXCR from the immunoSEQ multiplex PCR reads. The sample yields fewer than 200,000 distinct CDR3 sequences, less than 95% seen once. Sequenced input: CD4+ T cells from PBMCs. Every receptor here comes from a human donor in good health.

The chain uses TRBV30 and TRBJ1-1; TRBD1 aligns across 11 bases. Germline V gene lookup returns CDR1 GTSNPN and CDR2 SVGIG (reference sequence). There are 17 residues in the CDR3. The V and J ends lost 2 bases and 4 bases, in that order; junction bases with no gene match: 12. CDR3: CAWSPKDRGRGATEAFF. CDR3 DNA: TGTGCCTGGAGTCCCAAGGACAGGGGGCGCGGTGCCACTGAAGCTTTCTTT.

The chain links TRBV29-1 to TRBJ2-5; 9 bases fit TRBD2. Trimming at V came to 1 base and at J to 1 base, leaving 4 bases not matched to a gene. Germline V lookup: CDR1 SQVTM, CDR2 ANQGSEA. The CDR3 totals 15 residues. The CDR3 spells CSVEGTSVSQETQYF. The DNA for the CDR3 is TGCAGCGTTGAAGGGACTAGCGTAAGCCAAGAGACCCAGTACTTC.

The chain links TRBV3-1 to TRBJ1-1; D remains unclear. The germline CDR1 and CDR2 sequences are LGHDT and YNNKEL (reference sequence). There are 15 residues in the CDR3. V lost 2 bases, J lost 6 bases, and 16 bases lay in between. The CDR3 region is CASSQYAGRLAEAFF. The DNA for the CDR3 is TGTGCCAGCAGCCAATATGCGGGAAGGTTGGCTGAAGCTTTCTTT.

CDR3 in amino acids: CAWSAPEKLFF. CDR3 DNA sequence: TGTGCCTGGAGTGCCCCCGAAAAACTGTTTTTT. The genes are TRBV30 and TRBJ1-4; D is unclear. CDR1 and CDR2 (germline): GTSNPN, SVGIG (reference sequence). The V gene lost 1 base and the J gene lost 8 bases, with 5 bases spanning the gap. The CDR3 spans 11 residues.

The rearrangement joins TRBV30 to TRBJ2-3; D is undetermined. The V and J ends lost 8 bases and 4 bases respectively, with 10 bases between them. The CDR3 consists of 11 residues. In germline, CDR1 is GTSNPN, CDR2 SVGIG (reference sequence). CDR3 residues: CARKAADTQYF. CDR3 in DNA: TGTGCCCGAAAGGCCGCAGATACGCAGTATTTT.

The CDR3 nucleotides read TGTGCCAGCAGCCAAGTCCCTTCAGCCAACGTCCTGACTTTC. This translates into CASSQVPSANVLTF. J is TRBJ2-6 and V is TRBV14; no reliable D call. The CDR3 sequence is 14 residues long. Between the trimmed V and J ends, which lost 1 base and 7 bases, there was a span of 8 bases. CDR1 and CDR2 from the germline V gene are SGHDN and FVKESK.

The V and J genes are TRBV6-1 and TRBJ2-7, with 9 bases lining up with TRBD1. V lost 5 bases, J lost 6 bases, and 8 bases stayed unmatched. Germline V lookup: CDR1 MNHNS, CDR2 SASEGT. This CDR3 contains 14 residues. The CDR3 reads CASSNPGQGTEQYF. The CDR3 nucleotides read TGTGCCAGCAGTAACCCGGGACAGGGTACCGAGCAGTACTTC.

V gene TRBV29-1 combines with J gene TRBJ2-7, with 9 bases identical to TRBD2. The CDR3 is 13 residues long. Germline-derived CDR1 and CDR2 are SQVTM and ANQGSEA. With 4 bases clipped from V and 5 bases from J, the junction kept 6 bases outside the gene matches. The CDR3 sequence is CSVGAGGRNEQYF. The CDR3 nucleotides read TGCAGCGTTGGGGCGGGAGGGAGGAACGAGCAGTACTTC.

The chain joins TRBV20-1 to TRBJ2-3; D ambiguous. Per germline, CDR1 DFQATT and CDR2 SNEGSKA (reference sequence). Between the trimmed V and J ends, which lost 1 base and 8 bases, there was a span of 10 bases. The CDR3 has 12 residues. As DNA, the CDR3 is TGCAGTGCTAGAGCTCCGTGGGGTACGCAGTATTTT. It encodes CSARAPWGTQYF.

This clonotype has more than one count but fewer than ten. The rearrangement links TRBV29-1 to TRBJ2-5, with 7 positions matching TRBD1. CDR3 size: 13 residues. V shed 3 bases and J 0 bases; nucleotides not matched to a gene: 1. From germline, CDR1 is SQVTM and CDR2 ANQGSEA. The CDR3 nucleotides are TGCAGCGTTGAGGGACAGTACCAAGAGACCCAGTACTTC. This codes for CSVEGQYQETQYF.

About this clonotype: Germline is not matched at one junction end, which may reflect a read error. CDR3 DNA sequence: TGTGCCAGCGGAGCGGGAGGGAACTTC. Its protein product is CASGAGGNF. J is TRBJ2-7 and V is TRBV28; 10 nucleotides align to TRBD2. The CDR3 has 9 residues. From germline, CDR1 is MDHEN and CDR2 SYDVKM. The full variable domain, in which reference TRBV28 and TRBJ2-7 provide the parts outside the CDR3, is DVKVTQSSRYLVKRTGEKVFLECVQDMDHENMFWYRQDPGLGLRLIYFSYDVKMKEKGDIPEGYSVSREKKERFSLILESASTNQTSMYLCASGAGGNFGPGTRLTVT.

The chain recombines TRBV7-9 with TRBJ2-4; 8 bases map to TRBD2. CDR1 is SEHNR and CDR2 is FQNEAQ in the germline V gene (reference sequence). V lost 9 bases, J lost 2 bases, and 15 bases stayed unmatched. The CDR3 contains 17 residues. The CDR3 loop is CASSILSAGVSKNIQYF. In DNA, the CDR3 is TGTGCCAGTAGCATCCTCTCAGCGGGAGTGTCCAAAAACATTCAGTACTTC.

The chain is built from TRBV27 and TRBJ2-5; possibly TRBD2 for D (5 bases). V lost 10 bases and J 1 base, leaving 16 bases between the germline ends. The CDR3 extends over 14 amino acids. CDR1 and CDR2 from the germline V gene are MNHEY and SMNVEV (reference sequence). CDR3 loop: CATLKAGSQETQYF. The CDR3 DNA follows: TGTGCCACCCTCAAGGCGGGTAGCCAAGAGACCCAGTACTTC.

The V and J genes are TRBV24-1 and TRBJ2-1; tentatively, D is TRBD1 (6 bases). Germline CDR1 is KGHDR and CDR2 is SFDVKD. The CDR3 loop spans 15 amino acids. V was shortened by 3 bases and J by 3 bases, with 11 bases between the two germline ends. The CDR3 bases are TGTGCCACCAGTGATCGCAAGACAGGCTACAATGAGCAGTTCTTC. It is translated as CATSDRKTGYNEQFF.

The table lists this clonotype with a count of one. CDR3 loop: CASSSRDRAINEQFF. The DNA for the CDR3 is TGTGCCAGCAGCTCCCGGGACAGGGCGATCAATGAGCAGTTCTTC. The chain carries TRBV12-3 or TRBV12-4 and TRBJ2-1; 9 nucleotides agree with TRBD1. This CDR3 has 15 residues. The junction had 9 bases not matched to a gene; V was cut back by 6 bases and J by 6 bases.

The chain has TRBV30 and TRBJ1-2; 7 bases are a match to TRBD1. Germline values: CDR1 GTSNPN, CDR2 SVGIG (reference sequence). The CDR3 sequence is 15 residues long. Trimming took 0 bases from V and 5 from J; bases not matched to a gene: 9. CDR3 in amino acids: CAWSVRDSGLYGYTF. CDR3 bases: TGTGCCTGGAGTGTACGGGACAGCGGGCTTTATGGCTACACCTTC.

CDR3 sequence reads: CASSQTGGDGPYTF. CDR3 nucleotides: TGTGCCAGCAGCCAAACAGGGGGCGATGGTCCCTACACCTTC. The chain employs TRBV12-3 or TRBV12-4 and TRBJ1-2, with 9 bases that match TRBD1. The CDR3 length is 14 residues. J lost 10 bases, V lost 6 bases, and 12 bases had no gene match.

This clonotype has just one count. Here the CDR3 DNA reads TGTGCCAGCAGTTTAACCCAGGGTCTTGAAAAACTGTTTTTT. This sequence encodes CASSLTQGLEKLFF. The gene calls are TRBV27 and TRBJ1-4, with D possibly TRBD1 on 5 matching bases. This CDR3 is built from 14 residues. The V gene lost 2 bases and the J gene lost 7 bases, with 11 bases spanning the gap. Germline assignment: CDR1 MNHEY and CDR2 SMNVEV (reference sequence).

The chain joins TRBV27 to TRBJ1-5, with D unresolved. Trimming shortened V by 9 bases and J by 9 bases, and 9 bases separated the two germline ends. Looked up from germline, CDR1 is MNHEY and CDR2 is SMNVEV (reference sequence). The CDR3 spans 10 residues. CDR3 region: CARPAGPQHF. CDR3 nucleotides: TGTGCCAGGCCGGCTGGGCCCCAGCATTTT.

V and J are TRBV29-1 and TRBJ2-1; possible D gene TRBD2, 6 bases. The V gene's germline CDR1 is SQVTM and CDR2 ANQGSEA. The CDR3 runs to 12 residues. V was cut by 5 bases and J by 7 bases, with 12 bases left in between. The CDR3 DNA reads as TGCAGCGTTAGGGTCGCGGGAAATGAGCAGTTCTTC. Amino acid sequence: CSVRVAGNEQFF.

V and J are TRBV30 and TRBJ2-7, with D perhaps matching TRBD1 (6 bases). Germline V gives CDR1 GTSNPN, CDR2 SVGIG (reference sequence). The CDR3 sequence is 13 residues long. V was cut by 2 bases and J by 0 bases, with 8 bases left in between. Written as DNA, the CDR3 is TGTGCCTGGAGTTACAGGGTCTCCTACGAGCAGTACTTC. Its translation: CAWSYRVSYEQYF.

The chain has TRBV30 and TRBJ2-7; D not certain. V was shortened by 0 bases and J by 1 base, with 10 bases between the two germline ends. The length of the CDR3 is 14 residues. From germline, CDR1 is GTSNPN and CDR2 SVGIG (reference sequence). The CDR3 loop is CAWSVQSGSYEQYF. The CDR3 DNA reads as TGTGCCTGGAGTGTCCAGTCGGGTTCCTACGAGCAGTACTTC.

The CDR3 region has the DNA TGCGCCAGCAGTCAATCGGTTTTGGCCGTCCAAGACAATGAGCAGTTCTTC. Translation: CASSQSVLAVQDNEQFF. The V and J genes are TRBV23-1 and TRBJ2-1; no reliable D call. TRBV23-1 is given ORF status, its function remaining uncertain. V was trimmed by 0 bases and J by 5 bases, leaving 17 bases between them. This CDR3 has 17 amino acids.

The chain combines TRBV11-1 with TRBJ2-3, with TRBD2 identical over 8 bases. V gave up 7 bases and J gave up 5 bases; unmatched junction bases: 8. Germline values: CDR1 SGHAT, CDR2 FQDESV (reference sequence). The CDR3 is 14 residues long. The chain's CDR3 is CASNDRAGGDTQYF. The CDR3 DNA reads as TGTGCCAGCAACGATCGGGCGGGAGGAGATACGCAGTATTTT.

The CDR3 spells CSGPGQGVDTQYF. CDR3 sequence (DNA): TGCAGTGGCCCGGGACAGGGGGTAGATACGCAGTATTTT. The chain is built from TRBV20-1 and TRBJ2-3; 11 nucleotides align to TRBD1. The trim removed 7 bases at V and 5 bases at J, leaving 5 bases unmatched. CDR3 size: 13 residues. Per germline, CDR1 DFQATT and CDR2 SNEGSKA (reference sequence).

CDR3 DNA: TGTGCCTGGAGTTCGACAGGGTTTGGAAAACTGTTTTTT. Protein product: CAWSSTGFGKLFF. The J gene is TRBJ1-4, the V gene TRBV30, with 7 nucleotides matching TRBD1. Germline assignment: CDR1 GTSNPN and CDR2 SVGIG (reference sequence). V gave up 2 bases and J gave up 10 bases; unmatched junction bases: 7. The CDR3 consists of 13 residues. Filled out from reference TRBV30 and TRBJ1-4, the complete variable domain reads SQTIHQWPATLVQPVGSPLSLECTVEGTSNPNLYWYRQAAGRGLQLLFYSVGIGQISSEVPQNLSASRPQDRQFILSSKKLLLSDSGFYLCAWSSTGFGKLFFGSGTQLSVL.

The chain employs TRBV20-1 and TRBJ2-5, with unresolved D. The CDR3 runs 11 residues. Germline loops: CDR1 DFQATT, CDR2 SNEGSKA (reference sequence). Deletions cut 2 bases from V and 4 bases from J, with 5 bases between. The CDR3 nucleotides are TGCAGTGCTAGACGGAGAGAGACCCAGTACTTC. This sequence encodes CSARRRETQYF.